This T cell receptor beta chain was captured in a study of regulatory T cells. Amplification used 52 TRBV primers and 13 TRBJ primers. The data were produced by immunoSEQ multiplex PCR, yet TCRdb's version contains in-frame clones alone and is incomplete. The data contain 17,000 or so clones, 92% of them singletons. All CD3G-deficient patients showed autoimmunity, more severe in two. Patients, 2 to 39 years old, had expanded memory T-cell proportions. Study-wide results and caveats: In patients, unique TRB V-J pairs were restricted and V/J usage skewed, especially in Tregs. Shannon entropy was nonsignificantly lower in patient CD8+ T cells than control CD8+ cells.

On this clone itself: The antigen remains undetermined.

Germline CDR1 reads SEHNR; CDR2 reads FQNEAQ (reference sequence). V was trimmed by 3 bases and J by 3 bases, leaving 11 bases between them. The CDR3 contains 14 residues. The J gene is TRBJ2-5, the V gene TRBV7-9; D unclear. The source is a person aged 18 to 30 with CD3G deficiency. Input material: CD8+ T cells sorted from blood. The CDR3 DNA sequence: TGTGCCAGCAGCTTTTCGAGCCAGGAAGAGACCCAGTACTTC. This sequence encodes CASSFSSQEETQYF.